This T cell receptor beta chain originates from a study of T cells of healthy individuals. This clonotype has more than one count but fewer than ten. The V end lost 7 bases, the J end lost 6 bases, and 13 bases lay between the germline ends. Germline V lookup: CDR1 MDHEN, CDR2 SYDVKM. This CDR3 has 12 amino acids. Each CDR3 protein gets one entry after TCRdb re-called the 5' RACE reads with MiXCR. The data hold 45,000 to 60,000 distinct CDR3 sequences, with roughly 14% observed a single time. The V and J genes are TRBV28 and TRBJ2-7, with D uncertain. The receptor was derived from a human donor in good health. CDR3 region: CASTRSMGEQYF. The CDR3 bases are TGTGCCAGCACCCGATCTATGGGCGAGCAGTACTTC.